This T cell receptor beta chain is from a study of breast tumors, draining lymph nodes, adjacent tissues. V was pared by 3 bases and J by 5 bases, with 6 bases of the junction left unmatched. This CDR3 is built from 14 residues. CDR1 is DFQATT and CDR2 is SNEGSKA in the germline V gene (reference sequence). The lymph nodes were axillary draining lymph nodes from breast cancer patients. This clonotype was counted at least ten times. TCRdb re-called the multiplex PCR reads with MiXCR, one entry per CDR3 protein. The sample holds under 350,000 distinct CDR3 sequences, 30% seen once. The clonotype was recovered from a female donor with breast cancer. Some clones in this sample may be carry-over from other donors' samples. The rearrangement links TRBV20-1 to TRBJ2-3, with TRBD2 identical over 9 bases. The sample comprised axillary lymph node tissue. CDR3 nucleotide sequence: TGCAGTGCTAGCGTAGCGGGAGTGCAAGATACGCAGTATTTT. Amino acids: CSASVAGVQDTQYF.